These 4 T cell receptor beta chains were sequenced from one sample in a study of PD-1 blockade in classical Hodgkin lymphoma. Profiled with immunoSEQ multiplex PCR; TCRdb holds only in-frame clones, not every one. Here the sample spans fewer than 35,000 clones, roughly 94% being singletons. As for time point: newly diagnosed, previously untreated cHL patient sample. Sequencing was performed on peripheral blood mononuclear cells (PBMCs). The receptors here all came from a human donor with classical Hodgkin lymphoma.

J is TRBJ2-3 and V is TRBV9, with a tentative D call TRBD2 (6 bases). Trimming took 3 bases from V and 4 from J, leaving 12 bases between them. Germline CDR1 reads SGDLS; CDR2 reads YYNGEE. The CDR3 covers 14 residues. For the CDR3, the DNA is TGTGCCAGCAGCGCCGGGGGAGCCGCAGATACGCAGTATTTT. Protein product: CASSAGGAADTQYF.

The chain combines TRBV18 with TRBJ2-1; D call uncertain. Looked up from germline, CDR1 is KGHSH and CDR2 is LQKENI. Trimming took 6 bases from V and 8 from J, leaving 8 bases between them. The CDR3 loop spans 11 amino acids. The CDR3 DNA is TGTGCCAGCTCCTCAATCGATGAGCAGTTCTTC. Protein product: CASSSIDEQFF.

The chain is built from TRBV27 and TRBJ2-3, with 7 bases matching TRBD2. CDR1 is MNHEY, CDR2 SMNVEV, per germline (reference sequence). V lost 3 bases, J lost 2 bases, and 11 bases stayed unmatched. The CDR3 length is 17 residues. The CDR3 region has the DNA TGTGCCAGCAGTTTCCTCCCCCTAGCGGATCTCACAGATACGCAGTATTTT. It specifies CASSFLPLADLTDTQYF.

V and J are TRBV6-1 and TRBJ2-3, with D possibly TRBD2 on 5 matching bases. Trimming pared 1 base from V and 4 bases from J, leaving 9 bases between. The CDR3 spans 14 residues. In germline, CDR1 is MNHNS, CDR2 SASEGT. CDR3: CASSEVARADTQYF. The CDR3 region has the DNA TGTGCCAGCAGTGAAGTAGCGAGGGCAGATACGCAGTATTTT.